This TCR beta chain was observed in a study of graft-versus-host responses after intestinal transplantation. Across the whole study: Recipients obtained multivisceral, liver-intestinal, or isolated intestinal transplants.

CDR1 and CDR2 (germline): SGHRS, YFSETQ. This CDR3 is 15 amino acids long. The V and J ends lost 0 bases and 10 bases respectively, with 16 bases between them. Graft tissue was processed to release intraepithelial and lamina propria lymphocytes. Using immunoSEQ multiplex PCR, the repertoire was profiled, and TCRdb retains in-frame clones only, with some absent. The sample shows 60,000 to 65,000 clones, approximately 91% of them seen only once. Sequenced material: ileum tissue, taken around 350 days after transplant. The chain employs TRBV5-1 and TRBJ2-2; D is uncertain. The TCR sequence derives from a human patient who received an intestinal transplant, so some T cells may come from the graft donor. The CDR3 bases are TGCGCCAGCAGCTTGGTGGTCGAATCCCCGGTGGAGCTGTTTTTT. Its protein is CASSLVVESPVELFF.